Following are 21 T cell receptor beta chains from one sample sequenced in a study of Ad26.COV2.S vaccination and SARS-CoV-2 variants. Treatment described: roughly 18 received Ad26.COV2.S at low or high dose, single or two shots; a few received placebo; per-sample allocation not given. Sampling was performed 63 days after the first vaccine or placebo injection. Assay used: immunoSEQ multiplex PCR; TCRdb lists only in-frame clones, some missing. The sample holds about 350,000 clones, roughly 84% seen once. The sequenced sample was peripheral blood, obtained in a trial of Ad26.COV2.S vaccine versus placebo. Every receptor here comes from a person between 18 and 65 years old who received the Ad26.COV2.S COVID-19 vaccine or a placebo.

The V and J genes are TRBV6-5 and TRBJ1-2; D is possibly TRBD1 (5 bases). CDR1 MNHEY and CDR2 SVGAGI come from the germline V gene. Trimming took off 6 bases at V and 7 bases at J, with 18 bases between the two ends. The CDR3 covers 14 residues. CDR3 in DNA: TGTGCCAGCAGAGAGCGTCACGGGGGAAGTGGCTACACCTTC. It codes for CASRERHGGSGYTF.

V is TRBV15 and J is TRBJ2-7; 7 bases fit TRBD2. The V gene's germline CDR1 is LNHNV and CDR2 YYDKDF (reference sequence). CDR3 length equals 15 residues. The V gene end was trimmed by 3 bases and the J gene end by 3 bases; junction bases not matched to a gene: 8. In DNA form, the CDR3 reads TGTGCCACCAGCAGGTCCCGCGGGGGAAACTACGAGCAGTACTTC. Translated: CATSRSRGGNYEQYF.

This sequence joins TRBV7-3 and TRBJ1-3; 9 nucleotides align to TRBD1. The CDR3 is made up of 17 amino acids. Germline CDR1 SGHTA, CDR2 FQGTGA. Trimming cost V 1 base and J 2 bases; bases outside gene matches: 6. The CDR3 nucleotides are TGTGCCAGCAGCTTAAGCGGACAGGGGAGTCCTGGAAACACCATATATTTT. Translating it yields CASSLSGQGSPGNTIYF.

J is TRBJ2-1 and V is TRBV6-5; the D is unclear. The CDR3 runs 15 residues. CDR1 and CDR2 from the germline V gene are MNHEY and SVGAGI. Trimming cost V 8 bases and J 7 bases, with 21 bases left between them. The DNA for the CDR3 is TGTGCCAGCCTCCCCACCGCCCGTCTTTGGAATGAGCAGTTCTTC. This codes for CASLPTARLWNEQFF.

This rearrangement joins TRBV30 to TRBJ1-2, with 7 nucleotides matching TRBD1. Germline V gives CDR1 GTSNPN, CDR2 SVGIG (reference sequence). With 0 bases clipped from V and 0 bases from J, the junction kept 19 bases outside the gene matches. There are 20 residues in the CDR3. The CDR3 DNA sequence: TGTGCCTGGAGTGTTACATTGTTTTTCGCACAGGGGCACCCTAACTATGGCTACACCTTC. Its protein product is CAWSVTLFFAQGHPNYGYTF.

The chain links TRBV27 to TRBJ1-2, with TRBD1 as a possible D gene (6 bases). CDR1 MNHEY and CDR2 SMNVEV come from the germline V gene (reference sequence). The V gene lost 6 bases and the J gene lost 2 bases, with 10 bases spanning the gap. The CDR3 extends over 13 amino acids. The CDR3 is CASSPRGNYGYTF. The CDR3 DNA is TGTGCCAGCAGCCCCAGGGGCAACTATGGCTACACCTTC.

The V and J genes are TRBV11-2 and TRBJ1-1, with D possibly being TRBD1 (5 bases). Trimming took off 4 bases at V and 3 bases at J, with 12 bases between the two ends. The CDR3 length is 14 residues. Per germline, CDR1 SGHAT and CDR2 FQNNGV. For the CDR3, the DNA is TGTGCCAGCAGCTACGACCGGGGGGACACTGAAGCTTTCTTT. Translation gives CASSYDRGDTEAFF. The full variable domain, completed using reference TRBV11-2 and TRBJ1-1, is EAGVAQSPRYKIIEKRQSVAFWCNPISGHATLYWYQQILGQGPKLLIQFQNNGVVDDSQLPKDRFSAERLKGVDSTLKIQPAKLEDSAVYLCASSYDRGDTEAFFGQGTRLTVV.

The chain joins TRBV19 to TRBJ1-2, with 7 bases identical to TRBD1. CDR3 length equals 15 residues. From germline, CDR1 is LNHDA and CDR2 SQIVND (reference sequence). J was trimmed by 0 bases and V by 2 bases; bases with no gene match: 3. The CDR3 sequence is CASSINRGANYGYTF. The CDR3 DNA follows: TGTGCCAGTAGTATAAACAGGGGAGCTAACTATGGCTACACCTTC.

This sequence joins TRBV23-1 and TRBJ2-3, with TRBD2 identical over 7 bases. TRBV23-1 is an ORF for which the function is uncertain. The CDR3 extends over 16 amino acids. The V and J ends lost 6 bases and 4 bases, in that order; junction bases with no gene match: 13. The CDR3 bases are TGCGCCAGCAGACATCGGTTATCTAGCGGTTCAGATACGCAGTATTTT. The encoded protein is CASRHRLSSGSDTQYF.

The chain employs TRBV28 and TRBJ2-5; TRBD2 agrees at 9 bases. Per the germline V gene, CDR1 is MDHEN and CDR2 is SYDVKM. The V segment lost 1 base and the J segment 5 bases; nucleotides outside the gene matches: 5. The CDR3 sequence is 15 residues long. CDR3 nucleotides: TGTGCCAGCAGTTTATTTGCGGGGGGGCGTGAGACCCAGTACTTC. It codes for CASSLFAGGRETQYF.

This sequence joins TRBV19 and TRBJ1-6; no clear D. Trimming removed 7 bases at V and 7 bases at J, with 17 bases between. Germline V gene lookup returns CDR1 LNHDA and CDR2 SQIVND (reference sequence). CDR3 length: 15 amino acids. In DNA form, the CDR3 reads TGTGCCAGTACCCCGGGAGGGTCTAGAAATTCACCCCTCCACTTT. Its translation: CASTPGGSRNSPLHF.

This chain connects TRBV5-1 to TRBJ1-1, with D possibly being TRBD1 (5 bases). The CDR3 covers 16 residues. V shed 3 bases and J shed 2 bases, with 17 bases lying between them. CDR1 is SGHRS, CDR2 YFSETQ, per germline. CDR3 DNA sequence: TGCGCCAGCAGCTGGGACGACCTCGGGCTTAACACTGAAGCTTTCTTT. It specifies CASSWDDLGLNTEAFF. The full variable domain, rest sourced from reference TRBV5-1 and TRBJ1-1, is KAGVTQTPRYLIKTRGQQVTLSCSPISGHRSVSWYQQTPGQGLQFLFEYFSETQRNKGNFPGRFSGRQFSNSRSEMNVSTLELGDSALYLCASSWDDLGLNTEAFFGQGTRLTVV.

CDR3 in DNA: TGTGCCAGCAGCCTAATCCGGGACGCGAGGGGCGAGACCCAGTACTTC. Translating it yields CASSLIRDARGETQYF. The chain is built from TRBV7-9 and TRBJ2-5; D assignment may be TRBD1 or TRBD2 (5 bases each). V dropped 5 bases and J dropped 5 bases, with 21 bases sitting between them. Germline assignment: CDR1 SEHNR and CDR2 FQNEAQ (reference sequence). This CDR3 contains 16 residues.

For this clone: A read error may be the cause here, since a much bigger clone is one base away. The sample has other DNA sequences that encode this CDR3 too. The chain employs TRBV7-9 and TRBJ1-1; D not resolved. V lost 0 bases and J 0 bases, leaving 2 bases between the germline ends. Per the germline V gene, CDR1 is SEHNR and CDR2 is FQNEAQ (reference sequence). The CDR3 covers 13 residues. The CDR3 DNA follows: TGTGCCAGCAGCTTAGCCTTGAACACTGAAGCTTTCTTT. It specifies CASSLALNTEAFF.

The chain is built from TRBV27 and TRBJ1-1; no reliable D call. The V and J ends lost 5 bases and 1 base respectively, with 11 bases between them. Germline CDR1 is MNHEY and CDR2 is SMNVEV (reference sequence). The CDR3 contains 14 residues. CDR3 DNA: TGTGCCAGCAGTCCAACCTATACGAACACTGAAGCTTTCTTT. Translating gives CASSPTYTNTEAFF.

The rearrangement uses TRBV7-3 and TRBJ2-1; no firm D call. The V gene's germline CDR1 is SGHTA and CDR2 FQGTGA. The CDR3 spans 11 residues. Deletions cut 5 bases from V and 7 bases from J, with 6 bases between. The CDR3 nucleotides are TGTGCCAGCAGCGCCTCAAATGAGCAGTTCTTC. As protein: CASSASNEQFF.

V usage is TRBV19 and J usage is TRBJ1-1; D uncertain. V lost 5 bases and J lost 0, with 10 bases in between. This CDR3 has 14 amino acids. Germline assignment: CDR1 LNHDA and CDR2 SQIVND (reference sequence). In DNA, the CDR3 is TGTGCCAGTAGTGGGTGGAGATTGAACACTGAAGCTTTCTTT. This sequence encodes CASSGWRLNTEAFF.

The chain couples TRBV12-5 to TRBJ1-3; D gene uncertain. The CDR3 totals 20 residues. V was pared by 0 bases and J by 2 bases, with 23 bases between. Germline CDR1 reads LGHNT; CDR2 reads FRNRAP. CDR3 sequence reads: CASGLVSGKNGRTAGNTIYF. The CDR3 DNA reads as TGTGCTAGTGGTTTGGTATCCGGAAAAAACGGTAGGACGGCTGGAAACACCATATATTTT.

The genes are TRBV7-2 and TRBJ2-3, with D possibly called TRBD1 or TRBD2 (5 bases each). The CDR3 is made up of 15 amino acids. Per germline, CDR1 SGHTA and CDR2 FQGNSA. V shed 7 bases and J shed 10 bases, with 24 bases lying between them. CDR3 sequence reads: CASISYWDARLPQYF. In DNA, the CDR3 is TGTGCCAGCATTTCCTATTGGGACGCCCGGCTTCCGCAGTATTTT.

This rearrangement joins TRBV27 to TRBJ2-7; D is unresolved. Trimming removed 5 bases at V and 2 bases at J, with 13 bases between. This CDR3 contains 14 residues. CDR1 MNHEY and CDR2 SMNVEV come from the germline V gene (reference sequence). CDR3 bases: TGTGCCAGCAGTCCGACCCCCCGGGCCTACGAGCAGTACTTC. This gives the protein CASSPTPRAYEQYF.

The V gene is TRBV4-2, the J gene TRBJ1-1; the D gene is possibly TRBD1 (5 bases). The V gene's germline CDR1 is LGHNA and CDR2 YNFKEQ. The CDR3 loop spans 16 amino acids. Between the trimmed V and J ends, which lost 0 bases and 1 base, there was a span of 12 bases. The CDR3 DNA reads TGTGCCAGCAGCCAAGATTGGGGCGCACCGAACACTGAAGCTTTCTTT. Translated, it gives CASSQDWGAPNTEAFF.